The source of this TCR beta chain is a study of PD-1 blockade in mismatch repair-deficient tumors. Study-level results: Tumor-resident clones, often absent from pretreatment blood, expanded after pembrolizumab and then contracted.

A note on this clone: Antigen specificity is unknown.

The protocol was immunoSEQ multiplex PCR, while the TCRdb copy is restricted to in-frame clones and leaves out a portion. This table has 75,000 to 85,000 clones, 65% to 85% appearing once. Germline V CDR1 and CDR2: SEHNR, FQNEAQ (reference sequence). Trimming took 8 bases from V and 0 from J; bases not matched to a gene: 9. This CDR3 region has 16 residues. Every patient had mismatch repair deficiency by PCR or immunohistochemistry. The starting material was peripheral blood, obtained 12 weeks after starting pembrolizumab. The J gene is TRBJ2-7, the V gene TRBV7-9; 11 bases are a match to TRBD2. This sequence was found in an adult with mismatch repair-deficient cancer. In nucleotides, the CDR3 is TGTGCCAGCGGGGGACTAGCGGACAAAAACTCCTACGAGCAGTACTTC. Translated: CASGGLADKNSYEQYF.